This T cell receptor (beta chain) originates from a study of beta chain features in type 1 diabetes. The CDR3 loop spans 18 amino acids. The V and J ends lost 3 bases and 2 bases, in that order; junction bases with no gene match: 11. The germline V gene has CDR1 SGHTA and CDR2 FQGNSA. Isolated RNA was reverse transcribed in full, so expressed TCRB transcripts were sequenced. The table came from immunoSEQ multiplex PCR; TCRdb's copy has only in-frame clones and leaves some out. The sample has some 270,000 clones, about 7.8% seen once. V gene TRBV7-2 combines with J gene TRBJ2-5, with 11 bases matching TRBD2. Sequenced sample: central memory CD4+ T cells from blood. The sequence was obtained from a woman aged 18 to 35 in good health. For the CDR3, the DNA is TGTGCCAGCAGCTTCCTTCCAAAGACTAGCGGGGATCAAGAGACCCAGTACTTC. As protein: CASSFLPKTSGDQETQYF.